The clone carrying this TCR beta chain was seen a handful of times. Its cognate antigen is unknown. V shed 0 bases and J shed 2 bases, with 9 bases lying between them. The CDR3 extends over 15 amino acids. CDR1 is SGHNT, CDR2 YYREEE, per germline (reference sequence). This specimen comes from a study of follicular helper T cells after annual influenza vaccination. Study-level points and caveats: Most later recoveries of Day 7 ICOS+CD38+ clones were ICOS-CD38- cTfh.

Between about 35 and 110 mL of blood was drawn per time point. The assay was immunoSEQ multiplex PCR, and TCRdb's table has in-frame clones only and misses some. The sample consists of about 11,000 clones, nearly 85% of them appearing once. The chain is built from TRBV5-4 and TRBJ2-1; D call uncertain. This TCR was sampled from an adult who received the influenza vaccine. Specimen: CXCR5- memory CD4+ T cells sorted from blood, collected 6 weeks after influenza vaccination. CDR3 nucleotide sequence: TGTGCCAGCAGCTTGGAACAGTCAACCTACAATGAGCAGTTCTTC. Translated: CASSLEQSTYNEQFF. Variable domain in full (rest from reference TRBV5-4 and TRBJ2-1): ETGVTQSPTHLIKTRGQQVTLRCSSQSGHNTVSWYQQALGQGPQFIFQYYREEENGRGNFPPRFSGLQFPNYSSELNVNALELDDSALYLCASSLEQSTYNEQFFGPGTRLTVL.